Listed below are T cell receptor beta chains from one sample, sequenced in a study of early T cells in non-severe SARS-CoV-2 infection. TCRdb independently ran MiXCR on the 5' RACE reads; one entry per CDR3 protein. The sample lists more than 65,000 distinct CDR3 sequences; roughly an eighth were seen once. Sequenced sample: whole blood. These receptors came from an adult who was a healthcare worker with PCR-confirmed SARS-CoV-2 infection or an uninfected control (not recorded which). Each CDR3 is given with its conserved first and last residue. The D gene is left open where the match is weak. Some rows have no size entry. The others give once, few or many, or a class for an expanded clone.

v_gene: TRBV7-8
j_gene: TRBJ2-5
abundance: many
d_gene: NA
len: 15
CDR3aa: CASSLVDPLRETQYF
CDR3nt: TGTGCCAGCAGCTTAGTCGACCCCCTACGCGAGACCCAGTACTTC

v_gene: TRBV6-6
j_gene: TRBJ1-1
abundance: NA
d_gene: NA
len: 13
CDR3aa: CASSSTGNTEAFF
CDR3nt: TGTGCCAGCAGTTCAACCGGGAACACTGAAGCTTTCTTT

v_gene: TRBV11-1
j_gene: TRBJ1-4
abundance: NA
d_gene: TRBD1
len: 14
CDR3aa: CASSRDRGGEKLFF
CDR3nt: TGTGCCAGCAGCAGGGACAGGGGTGGAGAAAAACTGTTTTTT

v_gene: TRBV25-1
j_gene: TRBJ2-5
abundance: few
d_gene: NA
len: 12
CDR3aa: CASSSPGETQYF
CDR3nt: TGTGCCAGCAGTAGCCCAGGGGAGACCCAGTACTTC

v_gene: TRBV11-2
j_gene: TRBJ1-1
abundance: many
d_gene: NA
len: 14
CDR3aa: CASSLASGTTEAFF
CDR3nt: TGTGCCAGCAGCTTAGCTTCAGGGACCACTGAAGCTTTCTTT

v_gene: TRBV6-5
j_gene: TRBJ1-2
abundance: many
d_gene: TRBD1
len: 18
CDR3aa: CASSSHRAGGMLRSGYTF
CDR3nt: TGTGCCAGCAGTTCCCATCGGGCAGGGGGAATGCTAAGGAGTGGCTACACCTTC

v_gene: TRBV5-7
j_gene: TRBJ1-6
abundance: NA
d_gene: TRBD1
len: 15
CDR3aa: CASSDRAMIESPLHF
CDR3nt: TGTGCCAGCAGCGACAGGGCCATGATTGAATCACCCCTCCACTTT

v_gene: TRBV29-1
j_gene: TRBJ2-7
abundance: many
d_gene: TRBD1
len: 12
CDR3aa: CSVRRGPYEQYF
CDR3nt: TGCAGCGTACGCAGGGGGCCCTACGAGCAGTACTTC

v_gene: TRBV5-1
j_gene: TRBJ2-7
abundance: NA
d_gene: NA
len: 12
CDR3aa: CASWDTTYEQYF
CDR3nt: TGCGCCAGTTGGGACACCACATACGAGCAGTACTTC

v_gene: TRBV9
j_gene: TRBJ1-1
abundance: NA
d_gene: NA
len: 14
CDR3aa: CASSVGGDPAGAFF
CDR3nt: TGTGCCAGCAGCGTAGGAGGGGACCCGGCAGGGGCTTTCTTT

v_gene: TRBV12-3/TRBV12-4
j_gene: TRBJ1-3
abundance: few
d_gene: TRBD1
len: 14
CDR3aa: CASSPQGQGNTIYF
CDR3nt: TGTGCCAGCAGTCCCCAGGGACAGGGAAACACCATATATTTT

v_gene: TRBV11-2
j_gene: TRBJ2-1
abundance: NA
d_gene: NA
len: 15
CDR3aa: CASSLGAGTYNEQFF
CDR3nt: TGTGCCAGCAGCTTGGGGGCGGGAACCTACAATGAGCAGTTCTTC

v_gene: TRBV25-1
j_gene: TRBJ2-3
abundance: NA
d_gene: NA
len: 12
CDR3aa: CASSKNGIEQYF
CDR3nt: TGTGCCAGCAGTAAAAACGGGATAGAACAGTATTTT

v_gene: TRBV29-1
j_gene: TRBJ2-1
abundance: NA
d_gene: NA
len: 11
CDR3aa: CSVIGTNEQFF
CDR3nt: TGCAGCGTTATCGGGACCAATGAGCAGTTCTTC

v_gene: TRBV7-9
j_gene: TRBJ2-5
abundance: many
d_gene: TRBD2
len: 16
CDR3aa: CASSPLRGGEERPQYF
CDR3nt: TGTGCCAGCAGCCCTCTACGCGGGGGGGAAGAGAGGCCCCAGTACTTC

v_gene: TRBV20-1
j_gene: TRBJ1-5
abundance: NA
d_gene: NA
len: 15
CDR3aa: CSAPPVSGSNQPQHF
CDR3nt: TGCAGTGCCCCCCCTGTAAGTGGAAGTAATCAGCCCCAGCATTTT

v_gene: TRBV5-1
j_gene: TRBJ1-1
abundance: many
d_gene: NA
len: 15
CDR3aa: CASSPRGVQNTEAFF
CDR3nt: TGCGCCAGCAGCCCGCGGGGGGTTCAGAACACTGAAGCTTTCTTT

v_gene: TRBV3-1
j_gene: TRBJ1-4
abundance: NA
d_gene: TRBD1
len: 12
CDR3aa: CASKQGNEKLFF
CDR3nt: TGTGCCAGCAAACAGGGGAATGAAAAACTGTTTTTT

v_gene: TRBV9
j_gene: TRBJ2-1
abundance: few
d_gene: NA
len: 13
CDR3aa: CASSGNQYNEQFF
CDR3nt: TGTGCCAGCAGCGGAAACCAGTACAATGAGCAGTTCTTC

v_gene: TRBV10-3
j_gene: TRBJ1-2
abundance: many
d_gene: NA
len: 12
CDR3aa: CAISGDSYGYTF
CDR3nt: TGTGCCATCAGTGGAGACAGCTATGGCTACACCTTC

v_gene: TRBV6-1
j_gene: TRBJ2-2
abundance: NA
d_gene: TRBD1
len: 16
CDR3aa: CASSEGQGVFNGELFF
CDR3nt: TGTGCCAGCAGTGAAGGGCAGGGGGTGTTCAACGGGGAGCTGTTTTTT

v_gene: TRBV9
j_gene: TRBJ2-3
abundance: NA
d_gene: NA
len: 13
CDR3aa: CASSAISTDTQYF
CDR3nt: TGTGCCAGCAGCGCGATTAGCACAGATACGCAGTATTTT

v_gene: TRBV5-6
j_gene: TRBJ2-7
abundance: NA
d_gene: TRBD1
len: 14
CDR3aa: CASSRDRVDPKQYF
CDR3nt: TGTGCCAGCAGCAGAGACAGGGTCGACCCAAAGCAGTACTTC

v_gene: TRBV20-1
j_gene: TRBJ2-1
abundance: few
d_gene: TRBD2
len: 16
CDR3aa: CSALAGGPLSGNEQFF
CDR3nt: TGCAGTGCCCTAGCGGGGGGGCCCCTCAGCGGCAATGAGCAGTTCTTC

v_gene: TRBV18
j_gene: TRBJ1-1
abundance: NA
d_gene: NA
len: 13
CDR3aa: CASSPNGDTEAFF
CDR3nt: TGTGCCAGCTCACCTAATGGCGACACTGAAGCTTTCTTT

v_gene: TRBV5-1
j_gene: TRBJ2-7
abundance: many
d_gene: TRBD1
len: 15
CDR3aa: CASSYPGTGVLEQYF
CDR3nt: TGCGCCAGCAGCTACCCCGGGACAGGGGTACTTGAGCAGTACTTC

v_gene: TRBV11-2
j_gene: TRBJ1-1
abundance: NA
d_gene: NA
len: 14
CDR3aa: CASSQVRGTTEAFF
CDR3nt: TGTGCCAGCAGCCAAGTGCGGGGAACCACTGAAGCTTTCTTT

v_gene: TRBV5-1
j_gene: TRBJ2-5
abundance: many
d_gene: NA
len: 15
CDR3aa: CASSLGQHPGETQYF
CDR3nt: TGCGCCAGCAGCTTGGGACAGCACCCAGGAGAGACCCAGTACTTC

v_gene: TRBV27
j_gene: TRBJ2-1
abundance: many
d_gene: NA
len: 15
CDR3aa: CASSFKRDAYNEQFF
CDR3nt: TGTGCCAGCAGTTTTAAGAGGGACGCCTACAATGAGCAGTTCTTC

v_gene: TRBV29-1
j_gene: TRBJ2-1
abundance: NA
d_gene: NA
len: 14
CDR3aa: CSVVGASSYNEQFF
CDR3nt: TGCAGCGTTGTTGGGGCGAGCTCCTACAATGAGCAGTTCTTC

v_gene: TRBV20-1
j_gene: TRBJ2-1
abundance: NA
d_gene: NA
len: 17
CDR3aa: CSARGVREMMNYNEQFF
CDR3nt: TGCAGTGCTAGAGGTGTCCGGGAGATGATGAACTACAATGAGCAGTTCTTC

v_gene: TRBV20-1
j_gene: TRBJ1-1
abundance: NA
d_gene: NA
len: 15
CDR3aa: CSARDQGGAYTEAFF
CDR3nt: TGCAGTGCTAGAGATCAAGGGGGGGCCTACACTGAAGCTTTCTTT

v_gene: TRBV4-3
j_gene: TRBJ2-7
abundance: many
d_gene: NA
len: 15
CDR3aa: CASSLQKGSPYEQYF
CDR3nt: TGCGCCAGCAGCCTCCAGAAGGGCAGCCCCTACGAGCAGTACTTC

v_gene: TRBV25-1
j_gene: TRBJ2-3
abundance: few
d_gene: NA
len: 14
CDR3aa: CASLPTGLGDTQYF
CDR3nt: TGTGCCAGTCTCCCTACAGGGTTGGGTGATACGCAGTATTTT

v_gene: TRBV30
j_gene: TRBJ2-5
abundance: many
d_gene: NA
len: 14
CDR3aa: CASRGWTSRETQYF
CDR3nt: TGTGCCTCCAGGGGGTGGACTAGCCGGGAGACCCAGTACTTC

v_gene: TRBV9
j_gene: TRBJ1-1
abundance: NA
d_gene: NA
len: 14
CDR3aa: CASSVGGRGTEAFF
CDR3nt: TGTGCCAGCAGCGTAGGAGGTCGGGGCACTGAAGCTTTCTTT

v_gene: TRBV18
j_gene: TRBJ1-1
abundance: many
d_gene: NA
len: 18
CDR3aa: CASSPSGLSGSGFTEAFF
CDR3nt: TGTGCCAGCTCACCCTCTGGACTTAGCGGCAGTGGATTCACTGAAGCTTTCTTT

v_gene: TRBV18
j_gene: TRBJ2-5
abundance: NA
d_gene: TRBD2
len: 17
CDR3aa: CASSPYRGVRDQETQYF
CDR3nt: TGTGCCAGCTCACCTTACCGGGGGGTGAGAGATCAAGAGACCCAGTACTTC

v_gene: TRBV7-9
j_gene: TRBJ2-2
abundance: NA
d_gene: TRBD1
len: 16
CDR3aa: CASSDSGTEATGELFF
CDR3nt: TGTGCCAGCAGCGATTCCGGGACAGAAGCCACCGGGGAGCTGTTTTTT

v_gene: TRBV5-1
j_gene: TRBJ2-7
abundance: few
d_gene: NA
len: 14
CDR3aa: CASSSGQITYEQYF
CDR3nt: TGCGCCAGCAGCTCCGGACAGATCACCTACGAGCAGTACTTC

v_gene: TRBV20-1
j_gene: TRBJ2-7
abundance: many
d_gene: NA
len: 16
CDR3aa: CSASTPTGWKGSEQYF
CDR3nt: TGCAGTGCTAGCACACCTACAGGGTGGAAAGGCAGCGAGCAGTACTTC

v_gene: TRBV5-6
j_gene: TRBJ2-7
abundance: few
d_gene: NA
len: 16
CDR3aa: CASSPSPSRGAMEQYF
CDR3nt: TGTGCCAGCAGCCCATCACCCAGTCGGGGGGCAATGGAGCAGTACTTC

v_gene: TRBV12-5
j_gene: TRBJ2-7
abundance: NA
d_gene: NA
len: 14
CDR3aa: CASSAQGPYYEQYF
CDR3nt: TGTGCTAGTTCAGCGCAGGGTCCCTACTACGAGCAGTACTTC

v_gene: TRBV6-5
j_gene: TRBJ2-4
abundance: many
d_gene: TRBD2
len: 21
CDR3aa: CASSYSNPSGGAGNAKNIQYF
CDR3nt: TGTGCCAGCAGTTACTCGAATCCAAGCGGGGGGGCCGGAAATGCCAAAAACATTCAGTACTTC